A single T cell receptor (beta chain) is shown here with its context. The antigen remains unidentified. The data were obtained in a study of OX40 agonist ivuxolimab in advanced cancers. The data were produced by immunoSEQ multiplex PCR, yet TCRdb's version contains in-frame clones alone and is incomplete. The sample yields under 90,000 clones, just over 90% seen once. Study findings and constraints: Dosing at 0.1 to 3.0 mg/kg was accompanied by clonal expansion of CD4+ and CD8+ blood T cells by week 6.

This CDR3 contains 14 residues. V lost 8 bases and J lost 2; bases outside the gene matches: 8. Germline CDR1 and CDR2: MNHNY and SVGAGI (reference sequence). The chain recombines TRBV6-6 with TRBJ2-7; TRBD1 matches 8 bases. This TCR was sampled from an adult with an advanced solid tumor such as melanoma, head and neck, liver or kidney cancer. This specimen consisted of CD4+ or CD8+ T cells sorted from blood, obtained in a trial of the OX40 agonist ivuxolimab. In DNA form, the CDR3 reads TGTGCCAGCCGAGGGGCGACAGGGGCCTACGAGCAGTACTTC. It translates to CASRGATGAYEQYF.